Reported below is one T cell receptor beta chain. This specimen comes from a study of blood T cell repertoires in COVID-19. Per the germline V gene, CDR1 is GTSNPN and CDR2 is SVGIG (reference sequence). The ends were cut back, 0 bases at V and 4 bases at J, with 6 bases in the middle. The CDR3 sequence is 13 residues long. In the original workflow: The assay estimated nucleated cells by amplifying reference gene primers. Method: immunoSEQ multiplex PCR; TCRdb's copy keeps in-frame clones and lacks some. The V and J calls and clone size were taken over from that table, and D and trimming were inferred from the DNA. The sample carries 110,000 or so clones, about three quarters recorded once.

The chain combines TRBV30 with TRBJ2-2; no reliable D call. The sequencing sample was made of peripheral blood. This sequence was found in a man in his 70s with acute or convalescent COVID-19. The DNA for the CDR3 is TGTGCCTGGAGTGTAATAGCCACCGGGGAGCTGTTTTTT. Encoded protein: CAWSVIATGELFF.